The rows below give T cell receptor beta chains drawn from one sample of a study of blood T cell repertoires in COVID-19. Assay used: immunoSEQ multiplex PCR; TCRdb lists only in-frame clones, some missing. The sample contains 35,000 or so clones, 81% of which appear only once. Sequencing was done on a sample of peripheral blood. The receptor source for this set is a man older than 75 with active or convalescent COVID-19. Each CDR3 is given with its conserved first and last residue. A D gene is named only where the DNA matches it firmly. Some rows have no size entry. The others give once, few or many, or a class for an expanded clone.

TRBV7-3	TRBD2	TRBJ2-1	.	TGTGCCAGCAGCCCGGGGGACGGGGCGGGAGGGCCGGGTAATGAGCAGTTCTTC	CASSPGDGAGGPGNEQFF
TRBV7-2	TRBD1	TRBJ2-3	.	TGTGCCAGCAGCTTAAGGCAGGGGGCGGCAGATACGCAGTATTTT	CASSLRQGAADTQYF
TRBV15	TRBD2	TRBJ2-5	.	TGTGCCACCAGCACCCATTCTAGCGGGGGTGGGGAGACCCAGTACTTC	CATSTHSSGGGETQYF
TRBV11-3	TRBD1	TRBJ2-7	.	TGTGCCAGCAGCTTAGGGACAGGTCGGGGCGAGCAGTACTTC	CASSLGTGRGEQYF
TRBV19	TRBD1	TRBJ2-7	.	TGTGCCAGTAGGGACAGGGGGGCTTCCTACGAGCAGTACTTC	CASRDRGASYEQYF
TRBV18	TRBD1	TRBJ1-1	.	TGTGCCAGCTCAGGACAGGGACCGAACACTGAAGCTTTCTTT	CASSGQGPNTEAFF
TRBV25-1	.	TRBJ1-1	.	TGTGCCAGCAGTGAAGCCTCCAGGACTGAAGCTTTCTTT	CASSEASRTEAFF
TRBV4-3	.	TRBJ1-4	.	TGCGCCAGCAGCCAAGATCGGGAGGGGTGGGCTGAAAAACTGTTTTTT	CASSQDREGWAEKLFF
TRBV19	TRBD2	TRBJ2-5	.	TGTGCCAGTAGTATGAGGAGCGGGGGGGACCAAGAGACCCAGTACTTC	CASSMRSGGDQETQYF
TRBV11-3	.	TRBJ2-3	.	TGTGCCAGCAGCTTAGTCGGGGCAGATACGCAGTATTTT	CASSLVGADTQYF
TRBV18	.	TRBJ1-1	.	TGTGCCAGCTCACCCCCCGTCAGGACTGAAGCTTTCTTT	CASSPPVRTEAFF
TRBV5-6	.	TRBJ2-2	.	TGTGCCAGCAGCCTTTTTTTGGGGAGAGCGAACACCGGGGAGCTGTTTTTT	CASSLFLGRANTGELFF
TRBV7-6	TRBD2	TRBJ2-3	.	TGTGCCAGCAGCTTAGAGGCTAGCGGTAGCACAGATACGCAGTATTTT	CASSLEASGSTDTQYF
TRBV9	TRBD2	TRBJ2-1	.	TGTGCCAGCAGCAGGGAGGGGCGAACGCACAATGAGCAGTTCTTC	CASSREGRTHNEQFF
TRBV7-2	TRBD2	TRBJ2-3	.	TGTGCCAGCAGCGCTCCTAGCGGGACCGTAGGTACGCAGTATTTT	CASSAPSGTVGTQYF
TRBV5-1	.	TRBJ2-1	.	TGCGCCAGCAGTGTCGGGACAACCTACAATGAGCAGTTCTTC	CASSVGTTYNEQFF
TRBV5-6	.	TRBJ1-3	few	TGTGCCAGCAGCTTGGACAGCTACTCTGGAAACACCATATATTTT	CASSLDSYSGNTIYF
TRBV19	TRBD2	TRBJ2-4	.	TGTGCCAGCAAAAGGGGAGGGGAGGTCAAAAACATTCAGTACTTC	CASKRGGEVKNIQYF
TRBV2	TRBD1	TRBJ2-5	once	TGTGCCACCTCCGCAGGGGGAGAGACCCAGTACTTC	CATSAGGETQYF
TRBV4-1	.	TRBJ1-5	.	TGCGCCAGCAGCCATGGTGGCGGGGGACAGCCCCAGCATTTT	CASSHGGGGQPQHF
TRBV10-3	TRBD2	TRBJ2-5	.	TGTGCCATCAGCCTAGCCGGGACTAGCGCTAAAGAGACCCAGTACTTC	CAISLAGTSAKETQYF
TRBV4-1	.	TRBJ1-1	few	TGCGCCAGCAGCCCCCAGGGCAGGGTGGGCACTGAAGCTTTCTTT	CASSPQGRVGTEAFF
TRBV9	.	TRBJ1-6	.	TGTGCCAGCACTCGTAACTCCTATAATTCACCCCTCCACTTT	CASTRNSYNSPLHF
TRBV19	.	TRBJ2-5	.	TGTGCCAGTGGTCCGACAGGTGTACAAGAGACCCAGTACTTC	CASGPTGVQETQYF
TRBV27	.	TRBJ1-2	.	TGTGCCAGCAGTCCAGCCGCGGGCGGAAATGGCTACACCTTC	CASSPAAGGNGYTF
TRBV5-8	.	TRBJ2-3	.	TGTGCCAGCAGCTTGTGGCCAAGCACAGATACGCAGTATTTT	CASSLWPSTDTQYF
TRBV5-4	.	TRBJ2-1	once	TGTGCCAGCAGCTTGGGGTTAGCCAGTGAGCAGTTCTTC	CASSLGLASEQFF
TRBV6-5	TRBD2	TRBJ2-2	.	TGTGCCAGCAGGCTAGCGGGAGGGGGCGGGGAGCTGTTTTTT	CASRLAGGGGELFF
TRBV27	.	TRBJ1-5	.	TGTGCCAGCAGTTTGATGGGGCCTAATCAACCCCAGCATTTT	CASSLMGPNQPQHF
TRBV10-3	.	TRBJ2-6	.	TGTGCCATCAGCCCAGAGTGGGCATTTGGAAGTGGTGGGGCCAACGTCCTGACTTTC	CAISPEWAFGSGGANVLTF
TRBV3-1/TRBV3-2	TRBD2	TRBJ2-1	.	TGTGCCAGCAGCCCGGTTCGCAGCGGGGGGTCGGTGGGGGATGAGCAGTTCTTC	CASSPVRSGGSVGDEQFF
TRBV11-3	.	TRBJ2-5	once	TGTGCCAGCAGCTTAGGAGGAGTCAGGGGTGTTGGAGAGACCCAGTACTTC	CASSLGGVRGVGETQYF
TRBV7-8	.	TRBJ1-2	.	TGTGCCAGCAGCTTATTGCGCCCGTCGATGGAGTATGGCTACACCTTC	CASSLLRPSMEYGYTF
TRBV7-9	TRBD1	TRBJ2-5	.	TGTGCCAGCAGCTTAGCGGGTAGGGGGCGAGAGACCCAGTACTTC	CASSLAGRGRETQYF
TRBV9	.	TRBJ2-3	.	TGTGCCAGCAGCGAGGGACTCGTGGTTGATACGCAGTATTTT	CASSEGLVVDTQYF
TRBV12-3/TRBV12-4	.	TRBJ1-2	.	TGTGCCAGCAGTCCGGGAGTACTCCGTGGCTACACCTTC	CASSPGVLRGYTF
TRBV27	TRBD2	TRBJ2-1	.	TGTGCCAGCAGTCCACCGACTAGCGGGGGGGGTGAGCAGTTCTTC	CASSPPTSGGGEQFF
TRBV28	TRBD1	TRBJ1-3	.	TGTGCCAGCAGATCGACAGGGACAGGAAACACCATATATTTT	CASRSTGTGNTIYF
TRBV2	TRBD2	TRBJ2-7	.	TGTGCCAGCCAGCTAGCGGGAGTCGAGCAGTACTTC	CASQLAGVEQYF
TRBV6-5	TRBD1	TRBJ1-5	.	TGTGCCAGCAGTTACTCCAACAGGGGGGGTCAGCCCCAGCATTTT	CASSYSNRGGQPQHF
TRBV11-2	TRBD2	TRBJ2-1	.	TGTGCCAGCAGCTTAGGTCCTAGCGGGAGGGCCAATGAGCAGTTCTTC	CASSLGPSGRANEQFF
TRBV7-2	.	TRBJ2-5	once	TGTGCCAGCAGCGGCTGGACAGCTCAAGAGACCCAGTACTTC	CASSGWTAQETQYF
TRBV25-1	.	TRBJ2-2	.	TGTGCCAGCAGTGACCCCGCGAACACCGGGGAGCTGTTTTTT	CASSDPANTGELFF
TRBV11-3	.	TRBJ2-5	.	TGTGCCAGCGGAAATGGGGGGTCACAAGAGACCCAGTACTTC	CASGNGGSQETQYF
TRBV2	TRBD1	TRBJ1-1	.	TGTGCCAGCACCCGGGACAGGGGGTACACTGAAGCTTTCTTT	CASTRDRGYTEAFF
TRBV14	TRBD2	TRBJ2-3	.	TGTGCCAGTGGCGGGGGGGTGAGAGATACGCAGTATTTT	CASGGGVRDTQYF
TRBV12-3/TRBV12-4	.	TRBJ2-1	.	TGTGCCAGCAGTTTTCTAGCTTACAATGAGCAGTTCTTC	CASSFLAYNEQFF
TRBV15	TRBD2	TRBJ2-1	.	TGTGCCACCAGCCTAAAGGGACTAGCGATTCACAATGAGCAGTTCTTC	CATSLKGLAIHNEQFF
TRBV3-1/TRBV3-2	.	TRBJ2-3	.	TGTGCCAGCAGCCAGGACACCACTAGCACAGATACGCAGTATTTT	CASSQDTTSTDTQYF
TRBV19	.	TRBJ1-6	.	TGTGCCTCCGCCGGAGTAGTTGCTTCACCCCTCCACTTT	CASAGVVASPLHF
TRBV19	TRBD2	TRBJ2-1	.	TGTGCCAGTAGAACAAAGCGGGGGGCCCTTTTGCTCTTC	CASRTKRGALLLF
TRBV5-5	TRBD2	TRBJ2-5	.	TGTGCCAGCAGCATGGGACTAGCGGGTTCTACTAGGGAGACCCAGTACTTC	CASSMGLAGSTRETQYF
TRBV14	TRBD2	TRBJ2-3	.	TGTGCCAGCAGCAAGGGACTAGCGGAAACAGATACGCAGTATTTT	CASSKGLAETDTQYF
TRBV19	.	TRBJ1-5	.	TGTGCCAGTAGTACCCCCCTAACAGGGAGGGACAATCAGCCCCAGCATTTT	CASSTPLTGRDNQPQHF
TRBV5-4	.	TRBJ2-3	.	TGTGCCCAGCGAGCGCGGGGCCAAGATACGCAGTATTTT	CAQRARGQDTQYF